This is a list of T cell receptor beta chains from one sample in a study of cytotoxic CD8 clonotypes in ibrutinib-treated CLL. Using immunoSEQ multiplex PCR, the repertoire was profiled, and TCRdb retains in-frame clones only, with some absent. This table holds 15,000 or so clones, 64% found once. The material sequenced was PBMCs, taken before ibrutinib treatment. The source is a human donor with chronic lymphocytic leukemia. CDR3s leave out the opening cysteine and the closing phenylalanine or tryptophan. Each record gives: J gene, V gene, CDR3 protein.

J gene: TRBJ2-7
V gene: TRBV5-1
CDR3 protein: ASSYQAGSSYEQY

J gene: TRBJ1-1
V gene: TRBV10-3
CDR3 protein: AISELAGTEAF

J gene: TRBJ2-3
V gene: TRBV5-1
CDR3 protein: ASRPGLRNTDTQY

J gene: TRBJ1-2
V gene: TRBV19
CDR3 protein: ASSTLDGPGYT

J gene: TRBJ2-5
V gene: TRBV5-1
CDR3 protein: ASSVQSGTGETQY

J gene: TRBJ1-2
V gene: TRBV5-4
CDR3 protein: ASSLDGRNDRGSGYT

J gene: TRBJ2-6
V gene: TRBV7-9
CDR3 protein: ASSPTSGANVLT

J gene: TRBJ2-1
V gene: TRBV9
CDR3 protein: ASSVAPHNEQF

J gene: TRBJ2-2
V gene: TRBV7-6
CDR3 protein: ASTPGVPGQGAGELF

J gene: TRBJ2-3
V gene: TRBV7-9
CDR3 protein: ASSTLDYFSTDTQY

J gene: TRBJ2-2
V gene: TRBV4-1
CDR3 protein: ASSQDSVNTGELF

J gene: TRBJ2-3
V gene: TRBV5-6
CDR3 protein: ASKTGGGRDTQY

J gene: TRBJ1-5
V gene: TRBV27
CDR3 protein: ASSSLSGRSNQPQH

J gene: TRBJ2-2
V gene: TRBV18
CDR3 protein: ASSQSGELF

J gene: TRBJ2-1
V gene: TRBV5-4
CDR3 protein: ASSLDRGEQF

J gene: TRBJ2-5
V gene: TRBV15
CDR3 protein: ATSRVGETQY

J gene: TRBJ1-4
V gene: TRBV12-5
CDR3 protein: ASGLVAEREKLF

J gene: TRBJ1-1
V gene: TRBV7-2
CDR3 protein: ASSLVSTEAF

J gene: TRBJ2-7
V gene: TRBV7-9
CDR3 protein: ASRHASSYEQY

J gene: TRBJ2-3
V gene: TRBV4-1
CDR3 protein: ASSPDGVLSTDTQY

J gene: TRBJ2-5
V gene: TRBV29-1
CDR3 protein: SVGPGQETQY

J gene: TRBJ1-2
V gene: TRBV4-2
CDR3 protein: ASSQDSGAEGYT

J gene: TRBJ1-3
V gene: TRBV19
CDR3 protein: ASSIGATGNTIY

J gene: TRBJ1-1
V gene: TRBV5-6
CDR3 protein: ASSLDPGDTEAF

J gene: TRBJ2-7
V gene: TRBV7-9
CDR3 protein: ASSSPGQGLEQY

J gene: TRBJ1-4
V gene: TRBV2
CDR3 protein: ASSTGTGFNEKLF

J gene: TRBJ1-1
V gene: TRBV19
CDR3 protein: ASSIWFGDRTHKNTEAF

J gene: TRBJ2-1
V gene: TRBV4-1
CDR3 protein: ASSRDGDFEYNEQF

J gene: TRBJ1-2
V gene: TRBV18
CDR3 protein: ASSPQDTGSLYGYT

J gene: TRBJ1-5
V gene: TRBV4-2
CDR3 protein: ASSQDYHSNQPQH